These 22 T cell receptor beta chains share one sample of origin, sequenced in a study of read filtering for tumor transcriptome and immune sequencing. This library used roughly 430 ng RNA and molecular barcoded adaptors spanning alpha/delta and beta/gamma chains. TCRdb re-called the reads with MiXCR, one entry per CDR3 protein. Of some 41,000 distinct CDR3 sequences in the sample, 10% to 15% were seen once. The sequenced sample consisted of a population of CD138-negative cells sorted from bone marrow. The origin of the receptors is a donor at least 40 years old with multiple myeloma.

This clonotype was detected a few times. The chain carries TRBV18 and TRBJ2-2, with 7 bases fitting TRBD1. In germline, CDR1 is KGHSH, CDR2 LQKENI. V lost 2 bases, J lost 0 bases, and 3 bases stayed unmatched. This CDR3 spans 16 amino acids. DNA of the CDR3: TGTGCCAGCTCACCAACGGGACAGTCGAACACCGGGGAGCTGTTTTTT. Translated: CASSPTGQSNTGELFF.

This clonotype was found many times. V usage is TRBV19 and J usage is TRBJ1-1; weak D call: TRBD1 (5 bases). The CDR3 loop spans 12 amino acids. Deletions cut 6 bases from V and 1 base from J, with 6 bases between. Germline V gene data show CDR1 as LNHDA and CDR2 as SQIVND (reference sequence). In nucleotides, the CDR3 is TGTGCCAGTAGAGACAGGAACACTGAAGCTTTCTTT. It codes for CASRDRNTEAFF.

Comment on this clonotype: The junction differs from germline at one of its ends, possibly a read error. V is TRBV20-1 and J is TRBJ2-7; TRBD2 might be the D (6 bases). Looked up from germline, CDR1 is DFQATT and CDR2 is SNEGSKA (reference sequence). The CDR3 loop spans 13 amino acids. CDR3 DNA sequence: TGCATTGCTGGGACTTGCGGGCTATACGAGCAGTACTTC. It is translated as CIAGTCGLYEQYF.

This clonotype was observed many times. The chain has TRBV7-3 and TRBJ2-4, with TRBD2 as a possible D gene (6 bases). V dropped 5 bases and J dropped 8 bases, with 19 bases sitting between them. Germline assignment: CDR1 SGHTA and CDR2 FQGTGA. This CDR3 is 15 amino acids long. CDR3 in amino acids: CASSPMGLGEDIQYF. CDR3 coding DNA: TGTGCCAGCAGCCCAATGGGACTGGGTGAAGACATTCAGTACTTC.

This clonotype was seen ten or more times. This chain connects TRBV11-2 to TRBJ2-2, with 8 positions matching TRBD1. The germline CDR1 and CDR2 sequences are SGHAT and FQNNGV. After removal of 5 bases from V and 6 bases from J, the junction contained 8 bases not matched to a gene. This CDR3 comprises 15 residues. CDR3 amino acids: CASSIQGAGPGELFF. The CDR3 coding sequence is TGTGCCAGCAGCATCCAGGGGGCAGGGCCCGGGGAGCTGTTTTTT.

This clonotype occurred many times. The chain combines TRBV6-6 with TRBJ1-2; possible D gene TRBD1, 5 bases. Trimming shortened V by 0 bases and J by 6 bases, and 14 bases separated the two germline ends. There are 15 residues in the CDR3. Germline CDR1 MNHNY, CDR2 SVGAGI (reference sequence). In DNA form, the CDR3 reads TGTGCCAGCAGTTACTCTTGGGGCCGGGAGGATGGCTACACCTTC. Translation gives CASSYSWGREDGYTF.

This clonotype has ten or more counts. This rearrangement joins TRBV6-5 to TRBJ2-1; D gene uncertain. The CDR3 is 15 residues long. V gave up 6 bases and J gave up 5 bases, with 17 bases separating them. Germline loops: CDR1 MNHEY, CDR2 SVGAGI. CDR3 sequence reads: CASRGPPAENNEQFF. The CDR3 DNA follows: TGTGCCAGCAGGGGCCCTCCGGCCGAAAACAATGAGCAGTTCTTC.

This clonotype is medium-sized. The gene calls are TRBV3-1 and TRBJ2-1; 9 positions match TRBD2. CDR3 size: 16 residues. Germline V gene data show CDR1 as LGHDT and CDR2 as YNNKEL (reference sequence). With V trimmed by 1 base and J by 7 bases, 8 bases remained unmatched. The CDR3: CASSQVGGRAKNEQFF. In DNA, the CDR3 is TGTGCCAGCAGCCAAGTAGGCGGGAGGGCCAAAAATGAGCAGTTCTTC.

This clonotype was picked up many times. The J gene is TRBJ2-2, the V gene TRBV29-1; possibly TRBD2 for D (6 bases). CDR3 length: 13 amino acids. Germline V CDR1 and CDR2: SQVTM, ANQGSEA. V shed 3 bases and J shed 3 bases, with 8 bases lying between them. CDR3 residues: CSVDGGDTGELFF. In nucleotides, the CDR3 is TGCAGCGTTGACGGGGGAGACACCGGGGAGCTGTTTTTT.

In this sample, this clonotype turned up many times. The CDR3 reads CASSRGQGAYEQYF. CDR3 bases: TGCGCCAGCAGCCGCGGACAGGGGGCTTACGAGCAGTACTTC. The chain recombines TRBV5-1 with TRBJ2-7, with TRBD1 matching 11 bases. Losses at the gene ends were 4 bases for V and 4 bases for J; bases not matched to a gene: 4. Germline CDR1 SGHRS, CDR2 YFSETQ. The CDR3 has 14 residues.

At least ten counts were recorded for this clonotype. This chain links TRBV5-1 with TRBJ1-1, with D hard to call. This CDR3 has 13 amino acids. The germline V and J ends were trimmed by 5 bases and 0 bases, with 8 bases remaining between them. The germline V gene has CDR1 SGHRS and CDR2 YFSETQ. The CDR3 DNA is TGCGCCAGCAGTTCGACGTTGAACACTGAAGCTTTCTTT. This gives the protein CASSSTLNTEAFF.

This clonotype was seen ten or more times. The chain has TRBV10-3 and TRBJ1-2; 9 bases fit TRBD1. The CDR3 totals 14 residues. Germline CDR1 ENHRY, CDR2 SYGVKD. Losses at the gene ends were 7 bases for V and 2 bases for J; bases not matched to a gene: 5. For the CDR3, the DNA is TGTGCCATCACCCCTGGACAGGGGAACTATGGCTACACCTTC. Translated, it gives CAITPGQGNYGYTF.

As to this clonotype: A read error may be the cause here, since a much bigger clone is one base away. The CDR3 end shows no conserved phenylalanine or tryptophan, and so a read error is likely. The chain is built from TRBV5-1 and TRBJ2-3, with 8 bases that match TRBD2. Trimming removed 4 bases from V and 6 bases from J; junction bases left unmatched: 13. CDR1 is SGHRS, CDR2 YFSETQ, per germline. CDR3 length equals 16 residues. The CDR3 DNA is TGCGCCAGCAGCCACTACCGGGTAGCGGGATCCGATACGCAGTATTCT. It yields the protein CASSHYRVAGSDTQYS.

For this clonotype: Since the CDR3 does not end with the conserved phenylalanine or tryptophan, this likely comes from a read error. The chain combines TRBV12-3 or TRBV12-4 with TRBJ1-1; TRBD1 is a possible D gene (5 bases). The CDR3 covers 12 residues. CDR3: CASSWGNTEAFS. The CDR3 DNA is TGTGCCAGCAGCTGGGGGAACACTGAGGCTTTCTCT.

As concerns this clonotype: The CDR3 ends on some other residue instead of the conserved phenylalanine or tryptophan, so this is likely a read error. J is TRBJ2-3 and V is TRBV7-6; TRBD2 matches 10 bases. Germline-derived CDR1 and CDR2 are SGHVS and FNYEAQ. The CDR3 is 14 residues long. The CDR3 nucleotides read TGCGCCAGCAGCTTAGCGGGAGGAACAGATACGCAGTATTCT. Translated: CASSLAGGTDTQYS.

This clonotype has ten or more counts. The genes are TRBV29-1 and TRBJ1-1; D remains unclear. The V end was cut by 2 bases, the J end by 1 base, with 8 bases between. Germline values: CDR1 SQVTM, CDR2 ANQGSEA. This CDR3 has 13 amino acids. The CDR3: CSVEIGGNTEAFF. The DNA for the CDR3 is TGCAGCGTTGAAATTGGAGGGAACACTGAAGCTTTCTTT.

Notes on this clonotype: A far more abundant clone sits one base away, making this likely a read error. The final CDR3 position lacks the conserved phenylalanine or tryptophan, pointing to a likely read error. The chain recombines TRBV7-2 with TRBJ2-7; maybe TRBD1 (6 bases). V lost 5 bases and J 6 bases, leaving 14 bases between the germline ends. The CDR3 loop spans 13 amino acids. From germline, CDR1 is SGHTA and CDR2 FQGNSA. This CDR3 is CASSTQAGVEQYL. The CDR3 DNA reads as TGTGCCAGCAGCACCCAGGCAGGGGTCGAGCAGTACCTC.

This clonotype was detected many times. The chain carries TRBV11-2 and TRBJ2-3, with D possibly TRBD2 on 5 matching bases. Germline CDR1 reads SGHAT; CDR2 reads FQNNGV. The CDR3 has 14 amino acids. V lost 3 bases, J lost 0 bases, and 7 bases lay in between. The CDR3 reads CASSLGGSTDTQYF. The DNA of the CDR3 is TGTGCCAGCAGCTTGGGCGGGAGCACAGATACGCAGTATTTT. The whole variable domain, filled in from reference TRBV11-2 and TRBJ2-3, reads EAGVAQSPRYKIIEKRQSVAFWCNPISGHATLYWYQQILGQGPKLLIQFQNNGVVDDSQLPKDRFSAERLKGVDSTLKIQPAKLEDSAVYLCASSLGGSTDTQYFGPGTRLTVL.

This clonotype was counted many times. The chain employs TRBV7-2 and TRBJ2-3, with 10 positions matching TRBD2. CDR1 and CDR2 from the germline V gene are SGHTA and FQGNSA. This CDR3 contains 14 residues. V lost 5 bases, J lost 4 bases, and 3 bases stayed unmatched. The CDR3 DNA follows: TGTGCCAGCAGCCTGGGACTAGCGCCAGATACGCAGTATTTT. It is translated as CASSLGLAPDTQYF.

This clonotype has a count of ten or more. The chain couples TRBV10-3 to TRBJ2-7; TRBD2 matches 13 bases. The CDR3 has 14 residues. Germline V gene sequence: CDR1 ENHRY, CDR2 SYGVKD. V trimming: 10 bases; J trimming: 9 bases; junction bases outside the gene matches: 12. CDR3 in amino acids: CATSPGLAGIGQYF. The CDR3 DNA reads TGTGCCACGTCTCCGGGACTAGCGGGAATCGGGCAGTACTTC.

This clonotype turned up a few times. The rearrangement links TRBV5-5 to TRBJ1-2, with unresolved D. Deletions cut 1 base from V and 3 bases from J, with 13 bases between. The CDR3 length is 15 residues. Looked up from germline, CDR1 is SGHKS and CDR2 is YYEKEE (reference sequence). In DNA form, the CDR3 reads TGTGCCAGCAGCTTGTCACTAGGACGGCACTATGGCTACACCTTC. The encoded protein is CASSLSLGRHYGYTF.

The table lists this clonotype with many counts. This rearrangement joins TRBV5-1 to TRBJ1-1; D unclear. CDR1 SGHRS and CDR2 YFSETQ come from the germline V gene. The CDR3 covers 12 residues. Trimming stripped 2 bases from V and 4 bases from J, with 6 bases between. The CDR3 protein is CASSFRGTEAFF. CDR3 DNA sequence: TGCGCCAGCAGCTTCCGCGGCACTGAAGCTTTCTTT.